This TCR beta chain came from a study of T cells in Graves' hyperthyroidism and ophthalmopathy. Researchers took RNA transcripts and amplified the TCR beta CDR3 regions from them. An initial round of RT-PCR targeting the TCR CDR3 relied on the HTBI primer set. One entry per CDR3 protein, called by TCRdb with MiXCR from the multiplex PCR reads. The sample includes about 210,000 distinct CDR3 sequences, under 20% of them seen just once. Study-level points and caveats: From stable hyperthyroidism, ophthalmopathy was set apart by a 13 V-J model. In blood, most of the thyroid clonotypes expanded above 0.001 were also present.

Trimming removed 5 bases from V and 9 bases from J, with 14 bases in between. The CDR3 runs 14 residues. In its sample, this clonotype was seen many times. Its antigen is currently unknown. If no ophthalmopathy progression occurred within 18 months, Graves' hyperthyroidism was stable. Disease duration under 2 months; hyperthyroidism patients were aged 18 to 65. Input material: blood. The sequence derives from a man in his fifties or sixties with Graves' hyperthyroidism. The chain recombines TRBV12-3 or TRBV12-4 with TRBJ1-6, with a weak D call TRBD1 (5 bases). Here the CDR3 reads CASSAGGGFSPLHF. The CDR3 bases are TGTGCCAGCAGTGCTGGGGGAGGTTTTTCACCCCTCCACTTT.